The following is a TCR beta chain sequence with its context. Method: immunoSEQ multiplex PCR; TCRdb's copy keeps in-frame clones and lacks some. Here the sample spans some 100,000 clones, roughly 90% being singletons. Per germline, CDR1 MGHRA and CDR2 YSYEKL. Trimming took off 0 bases at V and 7 bases at J, with 9 bases between the two ends. The CDR3 totals 13 residues. These data belong to a study of T cell responses to AZD1222 COVID-19 vaccine. This TCR derives from an adult in good health. The chain couples TRBV4-1 to TRBJ1-2; D remains ambiguous. Sequenced material: peripheral blood, taken on day 0 of AZD1222 vaccination. The CDR3 DNA reads as TGCGCCAGCAGCCAAGACAGATTTACTGGCTACACCTTC. The encoded protein is CASSQDRFTGYTF.